The 28 T cell receptor beta chains below come from one sample, sequenced in a study of T cell responses to AZD1222 COVID-19 vaccine. Clones were sequenced by immunoSEQ multiplex PCR, and TCRdb holds only the in-frame ones, with some missing. The repertoire holds 95,000 to 150,000 clones, approximately 90% seen once, with more than 6% in the top ten. The specimen was peripheral blood, collected 28 days after the second AZD1222 dose. The receptors originated from an adult who received the AZD1222 COVID-19 vaccine.

The CDR3, as DNA: TGTGCCAGCAGAAATGGGTGGTGGTACGAGCAGTACTTC. Translation: CASRNGWWYEQYF. The chain is built from TRBV6-5 and TRBJ2-7, with D unclear. Germline V gene sequence: CDR1 MNHEY, CDR2 SVGAGI. Trimming took 6 bases from V and 4 from J, leaving 13 bases between them. This CDR3 contains 13 residues.

The V gene is TRBV10-3, the J gene TRBJ2-3; unclear D gene. CDR1 is ENHRY and CDR2 is SYGVKD in the germline V gene. Trimming removed 4 bases from V and 6 bases from J, with 11 bases in between. This CDR3 has 13 amino acids. The CDR3 nucleotides read TGTGCCATCAGTGTAAGCCCCGGGGATACGCAGTATTTT. It is translated as CAISVSPGDTQYF.

CDR3 region: CASSSQGDSTDTQYF. Here the CDR3 DNA reads TGTGCCAGCAGCTCCCAAGGGGATAGCACAGATACGCAGTATTTT. The chain combines TRBV7-9 with TRBJ2-3; D perhaps matches TRBD1 (5 bases). Deletions cut 4 bases from V and 0 bases from J, with 11 bases between. The CDR3 totals 15 residues. Germline values: CDR1 SEHNR, CDR2 FQNEAQ (reference sequence).

The chain carries TRBV2 and TRBJ2-3, with no clear D. The germline CDR1 and CDR2 sequences are SNHLY and FYNNEI. The CDR3 contains 15 residues. V was trimmed by 3 bases and J by 1 base, leaving 11 bases between them. CDR3: CASSDEAAGTDTQYF. CDR3 nucleotides: TGTGCCAGCAGTGATGAGGCGGCAGGCACAGATACGCAGTATTTT. The variable domain in full, completed from reference TRBV2 and TRBJ2-3, reads EPEVTQTPSHQVTQMGQEVILRCVPISNHLYFYWYRQILGQKVEFLVSFYNNEISEKSEIFDDQFSVERPDGSNFTLKIRSTKLEDSAMYFCASSDEAAGTDTQYFGPGTRLTVL.

The rearrangement joins TRBV6-6 to TRBJ1-3; 8 nucleotides align to TRBD1. J lost 3 bases, V lost 6 bases, and 4 bases had no gene match. CDR1 is MNHNY and CDR2 is SVGAGI in the germline V gene (reference sequence). The CDR3 contains 14 residues. The chain's CDR3 is CASSGQGIGNTIYF. The DNA of the CDR3 is TGTGCCAGCAGCGGACAGGGCATTGGAAACACCATATATTTT.

The V call is TRBV7-2, the J call TRBJ2-2, with D perhaps matching TRBD2 (5 bases). From germline, CDR1 is SGHTA and CDR2 FQGNSA. V gave up 8 bases and J gave up 2 bases, with 6 bases separating them. The CDR3 runs 12 residues. CDR3 nucleotides: TGTGCCAGCGGGAGAAACACCGGGGAGCTGTTTTTT. Protein sequence: CASGRNTGELFF.

This rearrangement joins TRBV7-2 to TRBJ2-2, with 9 bases aligning to TRBD1. Germline CDR1 and CDR2: SGHTA and FQGNSA. V lost 6 bases to trimming and J lost 2 bases; unmatched junction nucleotides: 1. The CDR3 sequence is 14 residues long. CDR3 loop: CASRGQGNTGELFF. The CDR3 DNA reads TGTGCCAGCAGGGGACAGGGTAACACCGGGGAGCTGTTTTTT. Combining the CDR3 with reference TRBV7-2 and TRBJ2-2 gives the whole variable domain GAGVSQSPSNKVTEKGKDVELRCDPISGHTALYWYRQSLGQGLEFLIYFQGNSAPDKSGLPSDRFSAERTGGSVSTLTIQRTQQEDSAVYLCASRGQGNTGELFFGEGSRLTVL.

This clone was counted a single time. V gene TRBV7-9 combines with J gene TRBJ1-6, with D hard to call. Germline loops: CDR1 SEHNR, CDR2 FQNEAQ (reference sequence). The CDR3 is made up of 16 amino acids. Trimming pared 2 bases from V and 5 bases from J, leaving 13 bases between. Here the CDR3 reads CASSLLTAGNNSPLHF. CDR3 coding DNA: TGTGCCAGCAGCTTACTAACAGCTGGCAATAATTCACCCCTCCACTTT.

The rearrangement uses TRBV28 and TRBJ1-5; D is perhaps TRBD1 (5 bases). CDR3 size: 12 residues. Per the germline V gene, CDR1 is MDHEN and CDR2 is SYDVKM. Deletions cut 6 bases from V and 6 bases from J, with 9 bases between. CDR3 bases: TGTGCCAGCAGGCTCCAGGGTCAGCCCCAGCATTTT. Translated: CASRLQGQPQHF. The variable domain in full, with the rest retrieved from reference TRBV28 and TRBJ1-5, is DVKVTQSSRYLVKRTGEKVFLECVQDMDHENMFWYRQDPGLGLRLIYFSYDVKMKEKGDIPEGYSVSREKKERFSLILESASTNQTSMYLCASRLQGQPQHFGDGTRLSIL.

The chain links TRBV5-1 to TRBJ2-7; weak D call: TRBD1 (5 bases). CDR3 size: 16 residues. V was shortened by 6 bases and J by 6 bases, with 25 bases between the two germline ends. Looked up from germline, CDR1 is SGHRS and CDR2 is YFSETQ. The CDR3 protein is CASTNGWRQGVGEQYF. The CDR3 DNA reads as TGCGCCAGCACCAACGGGTGGCGCCAGGGTGTTGGCGAGCAGTACTTC.

This clone was counted once. The V gene is TRBV23-1, the J gene TRBJ2-7; TRBD1 matches at 7 bases. TRBV23-1 is an ORF for which the function is uncertain. This CDR3 comprises 15 residues. V was pared by 3 bases and J by 5 bases, with 10 bases of the junction left unmatched. DNA for the CDR3: TGCGCCAGCAGTCAGCCACTCGGGACAGTAGACGAGCAGTACTTC. It is translated as CASSQPLGTVDEQYF.

This clone was detected only once. This chain joins TRBV6-2 or TRBV6-3 and TRBJ1-2; the D gene is possibly TRBD1 (6 bases). From germline, CDR1 is MNHEY and CDR2 SVGEGT. The CDR3 length is 15 residues. The V gene lost 2 bases and the J gene lost 2 bases, with 12 bases spanning the gap. DNA of the CDR3: TGTGCCAGCAGTTACCCTAATCAGGGGAACTATGGCTACACCTTC. It is translated as CASSYPNQGNYGYTF.

The chain uses TRBV7-8 and TRBJ2-3; D is possibly TRBD2 (6 bases). V was pared by 5 bases and J by 0 bases, with 12 bases between. CDR1 is SGHVS and CDR2 is FQNEAQ in the germline V gene. This CDR3 has 15 amino acids. This CDR3 reads CASSRGLTSTDTQYF. In nucleotides, the CDR3 is TGTGCCAGCAGCCGAGGACTAACTAGCACAGATACGCAGTATTTT. The whole variable domain, remainder taken from reference TRBV7-8 and TRBJ2-3, is GAGVSQSPRYKVAKRGQDVALRCDPISGHVSLFWYQQALGQGPEFLTYFQNEAQLDKSGLPSDRFFAERPEGSVSTLKIQRTQQEDSAVYLCASSRGLTSTDTQYFGPGTRLTVL.

This chain links TRBV5-5 with TRBJ1-4, with a possible D match to TRBD1 (6 bases). Germline-derived CDR1 and CDR2 are SGHKS and YYEKEE (reference sequence). Trimming took 0 bases from V and 6 from J, leaving 12 bases between them. The CDR3 contains 15 residues. The CDR3 protein is CASSLAVQGYEKLFF. The CDR3 region has the DNA TGTGCCAGCAGCTTGGCCGTCCAGGGGTATGAAAAACTGTTTTTT.

The V call is TRBV27, the J call TRBJ1-3; 9 bases are a match to TRBD1. J lost 0 bases, V lost 5 bases, and 2 bases had no gene match. CDR3 size: 15 residues. Germline loops: CDR1 MNHEY, CDR2 SMNVEV (reference sequence). The CDR3 sequence is CASSMTGGSGNTIYF. For the CDR3, the DNA is TGTGCCAGCAGTATGACAGGGGGCTCTGGAAACACCATATATTTT.

The V gene is TRBV28, the J gene TRBJ1-2; D ambiguous. Germline lookup yields CDR1 MDHEN and CDR2 SYDVKM. The CDR3 spans 14 residues. The germline V and J ends were trimmed by 1 base and 4 bases, with 10 bases remaining between them. CDR3 region: CASSLYQDIYGYTF. CDR3 nucleotides: TGTGCCAGCAGTTTATACCAGGATATCTATGGCTACACCTTC.

The CDR3: CASSWTGSSNSPLHF. In DNA, the CDR3 is TGTGCCAGCAGCTGGACAGGGTCGTCTAATTCACCCCTCCACTTT. The chain has TRBV27 and TRBJ1-6; 8 bases are a match to TRBD1. With 6 bases clipped from V and 6 bases from J, the junction kept 7 bases outside the gene matches. Germline V CDR1 and CDR2: MNHEY, SMNVEV (reference sequence). CDR3 size: 15 residues.

The V call is TRBV19, the J call TRBJ1-1, with D possibly matching TRBD1 (5 bases). V lost 4 bases to trimming and J lost 4 bases, with 13 bases between them. Germline CDR1 and CDR2: LNHDA and SQIVND (reference sequence). The CDR3 runs 14 residues. In DNA form, the CDR3 reads TGTGCCAGTAGTAGAGGGGTTTATGGCACTGAAGCTTTCTTT. This translates into CASSRGVYGTEAFF.

The V gene is TRBV10-3, the J gene TRBJ1-2; D unclear. The germline gives CDR1 ENHRY, CDR2 SYGVKD. With 0 bases removed from V and 2 bases from J, the gap between germline ends came to 7 bases. The CDR3 contains 14 residues. DNA for the CDR3: TGTGCCATCAGTGAGTCGGGAGGGAACTATGGCTACACCTTC. Translating it yields CAISESGGNYGYTF.

The rearrangement joins TRBV11-2 to TRBJ1-2; a weak D match, TRBD1 (5 bases). Trimming removed 1 base from V and 0 bases from J, with 12 bases in between. This CDR3 is 16 amino acids long. Germline CDR1 reads SGHAT; CDR2 reads FQNNGV. The CDR3 reads CASSLVYRQSNYGYTF. The CDR3 region has the DNA TGTGCCAGCAGCTTAGTTTACAGGCAATCTAACTATGGCTACACCTTC. The entire variable domain, with the rest obtained from reference TRBV11-2 and TRBJ1-2, is as follows: EAGVAQSPRYKIIEKRQSVAFWCNPISGHATLYWYQQILGQGPKLLIQFQNNGVVDDSQLPKDRFSAERLKGVDSTLKIQPAKLEDSAVYLCASSLVYRQSNYGYTFGSGTRLTVV.

V is TRBV7-2 and J is TRBJ2-7; TRBD1 matches 8 bases. V was clipped by 4 bases and J by 2 bases; unmatched bases: 4. This CDR3 has 14 residues. CDR1 is SGHTA and CDR2 is FQGNSA in the germline V gene. CDR3 residues: CASSSDRGAYEQYF. Here the CDR3 DNA reads TGTGCCAGCAGCTCCGACAGGGGCGCCTACGAGCAGTACTTC.

Comment on this clone: At one end the junction does not follow the germline gene, possibly because of a read error. The chain is built from TRBV3-1 (or the pseudogene TRBV3-2) and TRBJ2-3; 13 bases are shared with TRBD2. CDR1 is LGHDT and CDR2 is YNNKEL in the germline V gene (reference sequence). CDR3 length equals 18 residues. This chain's CDR3 is CASSQYGTSGERTETQYF. CDR3 nucleotides: TGTGCCAGCAGCCAATACGGGACTAGCGGGGAGAGAACAGAAACGCAGTATTTT.

The rearrangement uses TRBV14 and TRBJ1-6, with a weak D call TRBD1 (5 bases). CDR1 and CDR2 from the germline V gene are SGHDN and FVKESK. The CDR3 is 13 residues long. V lost 5 bases, J lost 8 bases, and 10 bases lay in between. The CDR3 region is CASSKTGYSPLHF. The CDR3 bases are TGTGCCAGCAGCAAAACAGGCTATTCACCCCTCCACTTT.

The CDR3 here is CASSSRDRGPTEAFF. The CDR3 bases are TGTGCCAGCAGTAGCCGGGACAGGGGGCCCACTGAAGCTTTCTTT. This chain uses TRBV6-5 with TRBJ1-1; 12 nucleotides align to TRBD1. The CDR3 has 15 residues. In germline, CDR1 is MNHEY, CDR2 SVGAGI. Unmatched junction bases numbered 5, after V lost 5 bases and J lost 4 bases.

Only one count was recorded for this clone. The chain joins TRBV4-1 to TRBJ2-4; D may be TRBD1 (7 bases). V lost 2 bases and J 8 bases, leaving 13 bases between the germline ends. This CDR3 comprises 14 residues. Germline CDR1 and CDR2: MGHRA and YSYEKL. CDR3 coding DNA: TGCGCCAGCAGCCAACTCCAGGGGGGAGACATTCAGTACTTC. Translating it yields CASSQLQGGDIQYF.

The chain links TRBV5-6 to TRBJ2-1; D is perhaps TRBD1 or TRBD2 (5 bases each). The CDR3 extends over 14 amino acids. Germline loops: CDR1 SGHDT, CDR2 YYEEEE. The V end was cut by 3 bases, the J end by 4 bases, with 11 bases between. In DNA form, the CDR3 reads TGTGCCAGCAGCTCCCGGGACCGTTACAATGAGCAGTTCTTC. Protein: CASSSRDRYNEQFF.

The chain joins TRBV18 to TRBJ1-5, with D uncertain. V was clipped by 3 bases and J by 1 base, with 16 bases between them. The CDR3 runs to 17 residues. From germline, CDR1 is KGHSH and CDR2 LQKENI. CDR3 amino acids: CASSPSNSRRSNQPQHF. As DNA, the CDR3 is TGTGCCAGCTCACCCTCCAACTCTCGACGGAGCAATCAGCCCCAGCATTTT.

CDR3 DNA sequence: TGTGCCAGCAGCTTAGCAGGGGTCACTGAAGCTTTCTTT. As protein: CASSLAGVTEAFF. This chain connects TRBV7-9 to TRBJ1-1; possibly TRBD1 for D (5 bases). The ends were cut back, 0 bases at V and 4 bases at J, with 6 bases in the middle. Germline V gene data show CDR1 as SEHNR and CDR2 as FQNEAQ (reference sequence). The CDR3 loop spans 13 amino acids.